The T cell receptor (beta chain) under discussion was sequenced for a study of blood T cell repertoires in COVID-19. Overall study context: Spain, Italy and the United States supplied samples that represented acute and convalescent COVID-19.

In the source study's methods: By means of reference gene primer amplification, nucleated cell counts were estimated. TCRdb's copy holds only in-frame clones and misses some; the assay was immunoSEQ multiplex PCR. From that table come the V and J calls and clone size; the DNA was used to work out D and trimming. The data hold under 200,000 clones, with roughly 86% observed a single time. The CDR3 runs 14 residues. V lost 4 bases, J lost 4 bases, and 6 bases stayed unmatched. CDR1 and CDR2 (germline): SGHNT, YYREEE (reference sequence). This clonotype originated in a woman older than 75 with COVID-19, enrolled during active disease. The chain has TRBV5-4 and TRBJ2-7, with 9 bases that match TRBD1. What was sequenced was peripheral blood. DNA of the CDR3: TGTGCCAGCAGCGCTAACAGGGGGCGGTACGAGCAGTACTTC. This gives the protein CASSANRGRYEQYF.